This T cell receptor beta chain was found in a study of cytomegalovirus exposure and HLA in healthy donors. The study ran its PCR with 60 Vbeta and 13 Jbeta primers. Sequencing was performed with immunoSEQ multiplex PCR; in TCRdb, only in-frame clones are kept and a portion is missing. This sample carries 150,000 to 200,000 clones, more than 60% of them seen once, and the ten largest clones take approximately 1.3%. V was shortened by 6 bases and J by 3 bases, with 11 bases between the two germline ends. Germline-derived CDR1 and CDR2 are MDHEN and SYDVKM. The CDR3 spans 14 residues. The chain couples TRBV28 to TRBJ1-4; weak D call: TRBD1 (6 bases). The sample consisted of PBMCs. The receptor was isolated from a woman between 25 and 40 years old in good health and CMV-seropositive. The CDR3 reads CASSRDTSNEKLFF. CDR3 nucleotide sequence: TGTGCCAGCAGCCGGGACACCTCTAATGAAAAACTGTTTTTT. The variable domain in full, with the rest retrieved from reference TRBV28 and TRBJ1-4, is DVKVTQSSRYLVKRTGEKVFLECVQDMDHENMFWYRQDPGLGLRLIYFSYDVKMKEKGDIPEGYSVSREKKERFSLILESASTNQTSMYLCASSRDTSNEKLFFGSGTQLSVL.